This is a list of T cell receptor beta chains from one sample in a study of PD-L1 blockade in urothelial cancer. TCRdb's copy holds only in-frame clones and misses some; the assay was immunoSEQ multiplex PCR. The sample consists of fewer than 75,000 clones, around 90% of them appearing once. The sample consisted of PBMCs, taken around atezolizumab (anti-PD-L1) treatment. The receptors originated from a man aged 65 to 85 with urothelial cancer. Each CDR3 is given with its conserved first and last residue. The D gene is left open where the match is weak. A row's size may be missing; if present it is once, few, many or a size class.

cdr3_nt	cdr3_aa	v_call	j_call	d_call	clone_size
TGTGCCAGCAGACAGGGGGGAACCGGGGAGCTGTTTTTT	CASRQGGTGELFF	TRBV27	TRBJ2-2	TRBD1	.
TGTGCCAGCAGTTACGGGGGGACTGAAGCTTTCTTT	CASSYGGTEAFF	TRBV6-6	TRBJ1-1	.	.
TGTGCCAGTAGTATCCCCCAGATCGGGGAGCTGTTTTTT	CASSIPQIGELFF	TRBV19	TRBJ2-2	.	.
TGTGCCAGCAGCTCCCTGGGGACAGGTCTTTATGGCTACACCTTC	CASSSLGTGLYGYTF	TRBV28	TRBJ1-2	TRBD1	few
TGCGCCAGCAGAAAAGGCGGGAGCTCCTACAATGAGCAGTTCTTC	CASRKGGSSYNEQFF	TRBV5-1	TRBJ2-1	TRBD2	.
TGTGCCTGGAGTGTTCAGGGTTCGTACGAGCAGTACTTC	CAWSVQGSYEQYF	TRBV30	TRBJ2-7	.	.
TGTGCCAGCAGCTTAGTTGGGGGCGGGACAGATACGCAGTATTTT	CASSLVGGGTDTQYF	TRBV7-3	TRBJ2-3	.	.
TGTGCCGGGGGGGAGGGGATAAATGAAAAACTGTTTTTT	CAGGEGINEKLFF	TRBV28	TRBJ1-4	.	.
TGTGCCAGCAGTTACTCTCAGACTCGAACTTCCTACGAGCAGTACTTC	CASSYSQTRTSYEQYF	TRBV6-5	TRBJ2-7	.	.
TGTGCCAGCAGCGTACGACGGGAGCGGAACGGGGAGCTGTTTTTT	CASSVRRERNGELFF	TRBV9	TRBJ2-2	.	.
TGCAGCGCAGCAGGGGACACTGAAGCTTTCTTT	CSAAGDTEAFF	TRBV29-1	TRBJ1-1	.	.
TGTGCCAGCAGTGACAGGGCCATCGGGAACACCATATATTTT	CASSDRAIGNTIYF	TRBV2	TRBJ1-3	.	.
TGTGCCATCAGTTCTAGCGAGGCCTACGAGCAGTACTTC	CAISSSEAYEQYF	TRBV10-3	TRBJ2-7	.	.
TGCAGCGTTGAGAGGGGGGGATACGAGCAGTACTTC	CSVERGGYEQYF	TRBV29-1	TRBJ2-7	.	.
TGTGCCAGCAGCTATCTGGGACTAGCGGGAGCAGATACGCAGTATTTT	CASSYLGLAGADTQYF	TRBV27	TRBJ2-3	TRBD2	few
TGCGCCAGCAGCTTGACCGGACAGATGAACACTGAAGCTTTCTTT	CASSLTGQMNTEAFF	TRBV5-1	TRBJ1-1	.	.
TGTGCCAGCAGCCGTGGGGGACAGAACTATGGCTACACCTTC	CASSRGGQNYGYTF	TRBV6-5	TRBJ1-2	TRBD1	.
TGTGCCAGCAGCTTAGAGGCTAGCGGGCACAATGAGCAGTTCTTC	CASSLEASGHNEQFF	TRBV7-3	TRBJ2-1	TRBD2	.
TGCAGCGTGTCTACGGGTTCCGAGCAGTACTTC	CSVSTGSEQYF	TRBV29-1	TRBJ2-7	.	.
TGTGCCAGCAGCCCCTCCGGGGAGTCCTACGAGCAGTACTTC	CASSPSGESYEQYF	TRBV28	TRBJ2-7	.	.
TGTGCCAGCAGCTGGAACAGGGAATCCTACGAGCAGTACTTC	CASSWNRESYEQYF	TRBV13	TRBJ2-7	.	.
TGTGCCAGCAGCCTTTCGACAGGGTCAATAAGGCTGAACACTGAAGCTTTCTTT	CASSLSTGSIRLNTEAFF	TRBV11-2	TRBJ1-1	TRBD1	once
TGTGCCAGTAGTGAAGGAGTCCTAGCCAAAAACATTCAGTACTTC	CASSEGVLAKNIQYF	TRBV19	TRBJ2-4	.	.
TGTGCCAGCAGCTTCGGGGTCGGGGAGACCCAGTACTTC	CASSFGVGETQYF	TRBV7-6	TRBJ2-5	.	.
TGTGCCAGCAGCTGGGGGGGAGCGGCTACCTACGAGCAGTACTTC	CASSWGGAATYEQYF	TRBV7-2	TRBJ2-7	TRBD2	.
TGTGCCAGTAGACCTAGCGGGAGGGGCACAGATACGCAGTATTTT	CASRPSGRGTDTQYF	TRBV6-5	TRBJ2-3	TRBD2	.
TGTGCCAGCAGCTTAGATCCTAGCGGGGGGTCCTACGAGCAGTACTTC	CASSLDPSGGSYEQYF	TRBV7-6	TRBJ2-7	TRBD2	once
TGTGCCAGCAGCAAGCCGACAGGGGAGAGAGAGACCCAGTACTTC	CASSKPTGERETQYF	TRBV5-4	TRBJ2-5	TRBD1	.
TGTGCCAGCAGCACTAGATGGGCAGGAGGAGACGAGCAGTACTTC	CASSTRWAGGDEQYF	TRBV2	TRBJ2-7	.	.
TGTGCCAGCAGCCCCGCCGGGGACAATGAGCAGTTCTTC	CASSPAGDNEQFF	TRBV7-3	TRBJ2-1	.	.
TGTGCCAGTAGTAGACACTTAGCCAAAAACATTCAGTACTTC	CASSRHLAKNIQYF	TRBV19	TRBJ2-4	.	few
TGTGCCAGCAGCTCCAACCCGGGACTAGCATACAATGAGCAGTTCTTC	CASSSNPGLAYNEQFF	TRBV7-3	TRBJ2-1	TRBD2	.
TGTGCCAGCAGGCCTAGCGGAAGAGTCACAGATACGCAGTATTTT	CASRPSGRVTDTQYF	TRBV11-2	TRBJ2-3	TRBD2	.
TGTGCCAGCGGCCCTGGGGGGAAGGGCTACACCTTC	CASGPGGKGYTF	TRBV28	TRBJ1-2	.	.
TGTGCCAGCAGCTCGACTAGCGGGAGTTGGGAAGAGCAGTACTTC	CASSSTSGSWEEQYF	TRBV11-1	TRBJ2-7	TRBD2	.
TGTGCCAGCAGCCCCTCGGGGGGTAACGGGGAGCTGTTTTTT	CASSPSGGNGELFF	TRBV7-9	TRBJ2-2	TRBD2	.
TGTGCCAGCAGCGACGCGGGGGGCGGACAGCCCCAGCATTTT	CASSDAGGGQPQHF	TRBV7-6	TRBJ1-5	.	.
TGTGCCAGTAGTCCGCGTGGAGGGCTCCACCCGTACTTC	CASSPRGGLHPYF	TRBV19	TRBJ2-5	.	.
TGTGCCAGCAGCCAAGATAAGACTAGCACAGATACGCAGTATTTT	CASSQDKTSTDTQYF	TRBV14	TRBJ2-3	.	.
TGCGCCAGCAGCTCTATTCGGACTAGCGGGAGCTTTAGTTCCTACAATGAGCAGTTCTTC	CASSSIRTSGSFSSYNEQFF	TRBV5-1	TRBJ2-1	TRBD2	.
TGTGCCAGTAGTATGGCGGGAGGTCTCACAGATACGCAGTATTTT	CASSMAGGLTDTQYF	TRBV19	TRBJ2-3	TRBD2	.
TGTGCCAGTAGTATCCAGGGACTCCGCTACAATGAGCAGTTCTTC	CASSIQGLRYNEQFF	TRBV19	TRBJ2-1	.	.
TGTGCCAGCAGCCGGGGACTAGCGGGTACAGGCCCAGATACGCAGTATTTT	CASSRGLAGTGPDTQYF	TRBV28	TRBJ2-3	TRBD2	.
TGTGCCAGCAGCGCCTCGACAAAGAACTATGGCTACACCTTC	CASSASTKNYGYTF	TRBV9	TRBJ1-2	.	.
TGTGCCAGCAGGACAGGGACGAACACTGAAGCTTTCTTT	CASRTGTNTEAFF	TRBV6-1	TRBJ1-1	TRBD1	.
TGCGCCAGCAGCTTGGCCGAGACAGGGGTTGGGACATTT	CASSLAETGVGTF	TRBV5-1	TRBJ2-3	TRBD1	.
TGTGCCAGCAGTTACTCTACTAGCGGGAGAAGGTACGAGCAGTACTTC	CASSYSTSGRRYEQYF	TRBV6-5	TRBJ2-7	TRBD2	.
TGTGCCAGCACCCTTTTGGGGGGAGAGACCCAGTACTTC	CASTLLGGETQYF	TRBV5-8	TRBJ2-5	.	.
TGTGCCAGTGGGAGGTCAGATACGCAGTATTTT	CASGRSDTQYF	TRBV19	TRBJ2-3	.	.
TGTGCCAGCAGTCCCCGAGCCTACGAGCAGTACTTC	CASSPRAYEQYF	TRBV28	TRBJ2-7	.	.
TGTGCCAGCAGTGGACAGGAGCAAGAGACCCAGTACTTC	CASSGQEQETQYF	TRBV2	TRBJ2-5	.	once
TGTGCCAGCAGCCGGGACAGGGGGCTTCCCGGGGAGCTGTTTTTT	CASSRDRGLPGELFF	TRBV2	TRBJ2-2	TRBD1	.
TGTGCCAGTAGTATTGGTCCGGGGAACGGCTACACCTTC	CASSIGPGNGYTF	TRBV19	TRBJ1-2	.	.
TGTGCCAGCAGTTACCCGGGACAGTCGCAGTTCTTC	CASSYPGQSQFF	TRBV6-5	TRBJ2-1	TRBD1	.
TGTGCCAGCAGCCCGGACACCCGTGGCTATGGCTACACCTTC	CASSPDTRGYGYTF	TRBV5-6	TRBJ1-2	.	.
TGTGCCAGTAGTCCTGGACAGGGGCGGATGAACACTGAAGCTTTCTTT	CASSPGQGRMNTEAFF	TRBV19	TRBJ1-1	TRBD1	.
TGTGCCAGCAGTTCCCGGGACTTCCGCCCCACAGATACGCAGTATTTT	CASSSRDFRPTDTQYF	TRBV28	TRBJ2-3	.	.
TGTGCCAGCAGCGTAGCTGGCGGGACTAGCGGCTCCTACAATGAGCAGTTCTTC	CASSVAGGTSGSYNEQFF	TRBV9	TRBJ2-1	TRBD2	.
TGTGCCAGCAGTTTCCCGGGACAGGGGGTATATCAGCCCCAGCATTTT	CASSFPGQGVYQPQHF	TRBV28	TRBJ1-5	TRBD1	few